These 29 T cell receptor beta chains share one sample of origin, sequenced in a study of synovial regulatory T cells in juvenile arthritis. Assay: immunoSEQ multiplex PCR; the TCRdb copy retains only in-frame clones and omits some. The sample table includes roughly 10,000 clones. Specimen: Treg cells from blood. Described subset: remaining (HLA-DR-negative) circulating blood Treg cells. These receptors came from a donor aged 2 to 35 with juvenile idiopathic arthritis.

J is TRBJ1-1 and V is TRBV10-3. The germline V gene has CDR1 ENHRY and CDR2 SYGVKD. CDR3 length: 15 amino acids. DNA was not recorded. The chain's CDR3 is CAISVNGEENTEAFF.

J is TRBJ2-7 and V is TRBV4-1; TCRdb's D call of TRBD2 is untestable without DNA. Germline V gene data show CDR1 as MGHRA and CDR2 as YSYEKL. The CDR3 runs 15 residues. Nucleotide data are not available. This chain's CDR3 is CASSQGGGLSYEQYF.

The chain combines TRBV5-1 with TRBJ2-2; the D call from TCRdb, TRBD1, cannot be confirmed without DNA. Germline lookup yields CDR1 SGHRS and CDR2 YFSETQ. The CDR3 has 17 residues. DNA for this receptor is not on file. CDR3 loop: CASSFTPDRPLTGELFF.

The rearrangement joins TRBV5-6 to TRBJ2-7; TCRdb returns TRBD2, unconfirmable since there is no DNA. The CDR3 totals 16 residues. DNA is not on record. CDR1 SGHDT and CDR2 YYEEEE come from the germline V gene. The chain's CDR3 is CASSWRVAGPSYEQYF.

The V gene is TRBV5-1, the J gene TRBJ1-4; the D call of TRBD1 rests on TCRdb alone, since no DNA is present to check it. CDR1 SGHRS and CDR2 YFSETQ come from the germline V gene. The CDR3 totals 13 residues. No DNA was logged. CDR3 residues: CASSTPPNEKLFF.

J is TRBJ2-1 and V is TRBV7-2; there is no DNA to check the TCRdb D call of TRBD2. This CDR3 spans 18 amino acids. DNA is not recorded here. The germline gives CDR1 SGHTA, CDR2 FQGNSA. The CDR3 is CASSPWQAGGGSYNEQFF.

The gene calls are TRBV5-4 and TRBJ2-3; TCRdb calls TRBD2, which cannot be checked without DNA. This CDR3 region has 15 residues. Nucleotide data are not available. The germline CDR1 and CDR2 sequences are SGHNT and YYREEE (reference sequence). CDR3 in amino acids: CASSFRAGVTDTQYF.

The chain uses TRBV6-6 and TRBJ2-5; with no DNA, the TCRdb D assignment of TRBD2 cannot be verified. The germline gives CDR1 MNHNY, CDR2 SVGAGI (reference sequence). The CDR3 loop spans 16 amino acids. Nucleotide data are not available. The chain's CDR3 is CASRLTSGGVQETQYF.

This chain connects TRBV18 to TRBJ1-5; TCRdb indicates TRBD1, and absent DNA this call remains unverified. CDR3 size: 16 residues. Nucleotide data are not available. CDR1 is KGHSH and CDR2 is LQKENI in the germline V gene. The CDR3 loop reads CASSQGQMDSNQPQHF.

J is TRBJ2-1 and V is TRBV7-3; as DNA is missing, the TRBD2 call by TCRdb cannot be tested. CDR1 and CDR2 (germline): SGHTA, FQGTGA. This CDR3 contains 16 residues. Only the protein is on record. CDR3 sequence reads: CASGSNSGRGRNEQFF.

The chain couples TRBV7-2 to TRBJ1-2; TCRdb gives TRBD1 as the D gene, but with no DNA this cannot be confirmed. The CDR3 runs 16 residues. DNA is not recorded here. CDR1 SGHTA and CDR2 FQGNSA come from the germline V gene. The CDR3 is CASSSRFWTGSDGYTF. The full variable domain, completed using reference TRBV7-2 and TRBJ1-2, is GAGVSQSPSNKVTEKGKDVELRCDPISGHTALYWYRQSLGQGLEFLIYFQGNSAPDKSGLPSDRFSAERTGGSVSTLTIQRTQQEDSAVYLCASSSRFWTGSDGYTFGSGTRLTVV.

V and J are TRBV18 and TRBJ2-1; the TRBD2 assignment by TCRdb is unverifiable without DNA. The CDR3 is 17 residues long. DNA is not recorded here. Germline V gives CDR1 KGHSH, CDR2 LQKENI. CDR3 loop: CASSLLTQGLASNEQFF.

The chain links TRBV5-7 to TRBJ2-6. TRBV5-7 carries the ORF label, with uncertain function. This CDR3 has 17 amino acids. Only the protein is on record. CDR3 in amino acids: CASRSFCVQSRANVLTF.

The rearrangement links TRBV5-4 to TRBJ1-2. Germline V gives CDR1 SGHNT, CDR2 YYREEE (reference sequence). This CDR3 contains 16 residues. The protein alone is recorded here. The CDR3 spells CASSLNSGANNYGYTF.

The chain employs TRBV2 and TRBJ1-5; TCRdb selects TRBD1, and the lack of DNA leaves this call unchecked. The germline V gene encodes CDR1 SNHLY and CDR2 FYNNEI. This CDR3 has 15 residues. The record lacks a DNA sequence. The CDR3 region is CASSAQGASNQPQHF.

The chain links TRBV30 to TRBJ1-1; TCRdb returns TRBD1, unconfirmable since there is no DNA. Germline V gene sequence: CDR1 GTSNPN, CDR2 SVGIG (reference sequence). CDR3 size: 14 residues. The DNA sequence is not available. The CDR3 loop is CAWNGQGRETEAFF.

This chain uses TRBV10-3 with TRBJ2-2; the TCRdb D gene call, TRBD1, has no DNA to confirm it. This CDR3 region has 14 residues. The record lacks a DNA sequence. From germline, CDR1 is ENHRY and CDR2 SYGVKD. CDR3 amino acids: CAIRQIANTGELFF.

This chain connects TRBV9 to TRBJ2-5; absent DNA, TCRdb's TRBD2 call cannot be checked. Germline CDR1 and CDR2: SGDLS and YYNGEE. The CDR3 totals 15 residues. No DNA sequence was recorded. CDR3 loop: CASSVVAGGGETQYF. Drawing the rest from reference TRBV9 and TRBJ2-5, the complete variable domain is DSGVTQTPKHLITATGQRVTLRCSPRSGDLSVYWYQQSLDQGLQFLIQYYNGEERAKGNILERFSAQQFPDLHSELNLSSLELGDSALYFCASSVVAGGGETQYFGPGTRLLVL.

The chain recombines TRBV29-1 with TRBJ1-2. The germline gives CDR1 SQVTM, CDR2 ANQGSEA. This CDR3 region has 10 residues. This entry has no DNA. The CDR3: CSVWKGGYTF.

The chain uses TRBV12-5 and TRBJ1-4; TCRdb selects TRBD1, and the lack of DNA leaves this call unchecked. Germline V gene data show CDR1 as LGHNT and CDR2 as FRNRAP. This CDR3 is built from 13 residues. No DNA has been recorded. CDR3 in amino acids: CASGDRVHEKLFF.

V is TRBV10-1 and J is TRBJ2-2; the D call of TRBD2 rests on TCRdb alone, since no DNA is present to check it. CDR1 is WNHNN and CDR2 is SYGVQD in the germline V gene (reference sequence). CDR3 length: 12 amino acids. The DNA sequence is not available. The CDR3: CASGLSRGELFF.

V gene TRBV6-5 combines with J gene TRBJ2-2; absent DNA, TCRdb's TRBD1 call cannot be checked. Germline V gives CDR1 MNHEY, CDR2 SVGAGI. CDR3 length: 15 amino acids. DNA for this receptor is not on file. CDR3 protein: CASRWTGGNTGELFF.

This chain uses TRBV10-3 with TRBJ2-5; TCRdb names TRBD2, which stays unverified in the absence of DNA. Germline CDR1 is ENHRY and CDR2 is SYGVKD. This CDR3 is 15 amino acids long. The coding DNA is unavailable. The CDR3 reads CAINSLAGGPETQYF.

The chain uses TRBV30 and TRBJ2-1; TCRdb picks TRBD2, but there is no DNA to check that call. CDR1 GTSNPN and CDR2 SVGIG come from the germline V gene (reference sequence). The CDR3 spans 15 residues. There is no recorded DNA. The CDR3: CAWSTGLAGGDEQFF.

V usage is TRBV7-2 and J usage is TRBJ2-7; TCRdb gives TRBD1 as the D gene, but with no DNA this cannot be confirmed. CDR1 and CDR2 (germline): SGHTA, FQGNSA. CDR3 length: 15 residues. The DNA sequence is not available. The CDR3 reads CASSSEDGGPGDQYF.

The chain recombines TRBV6-5 with TRBJ2-7; TCRdb returns TRBD2, unconfirmable since there is no DNA. Germline V gene data show CDR1 as MNHEY and CDR2 as SVGAGI. The CDR3 covers 14 residues. The protein alone is recorded here. CDR3 region: CASSVPGLVREQYF.

The chain employs TRBV5-1 and TRBJ2-7. Germline values: CDR1 SGHRS, CDR2 YFSETQ. The CDR3 totals 14 residues. Only the protein is on record. The CDR3 here is CASSLAGTTYEQYF.

This rearrangement joins TRBV7-3 to TRBJ2-1; absent DNA, TCRdb's TRBD1 call cannot be checked. This CDR3 spans 13 amino acids. DNA is not on record. CDR1 and CDR2 (germline): SGHTA, FQGTGA. The CDR3 sequence: CASSPGQGGGKFF.

V gene TRBV5-6 combines with J gene TRBJ1-3; TCRdb gives TRBD1 as the D gene, but with no DNA this cannot be confirmed. This CDR3 spans 13 amino acids. Only the protein sequence is given. Germline loops: CDR1 SGHDT, CDR2 YYEEEE. The CDR3 loop is CASSLRQVYTIYF.